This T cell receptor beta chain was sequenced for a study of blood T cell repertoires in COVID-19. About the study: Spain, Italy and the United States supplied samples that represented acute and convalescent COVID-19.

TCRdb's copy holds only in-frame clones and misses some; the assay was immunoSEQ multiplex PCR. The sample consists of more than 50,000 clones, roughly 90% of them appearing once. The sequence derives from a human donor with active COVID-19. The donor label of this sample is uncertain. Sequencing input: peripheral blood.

DNA of the CDR3: TGTGCCACCGCGGACAGGGGTAGCCCTGGGGCCAACGTCCTGACTTTC. Translating it yields CATADRGSPGANVLTF. This chain uses TRBV19 with TRBJ2-6, with TRBD1 matching 9 bases. The CDR3 length is 16 residues. CDR1 and CDR2 (germline): LNHDA, SQIVND (reference sequence). The J segment lost 2 bases and the V segment lost 10 bases, leaving 9 bases of the junction unmatched.